These 20 T cell receptor beta chains originate from one sample sequenced in a study of CD8 T cells in Susac syndrome. RNA, at about 0.45 to 1 ug, was reverse transcribed with random hexamers. A single record per CDR3 protein comes from TCRdb applying MiXCR to the immunoSEQ multiplex PCR reads. The sample contains some 150,000 distinct CDR3 sequences, 90% to 95% of which appear only once. The material sequenced was CD8+ T cells from PBMCs. The receptors stem from a human donor in good health.

Here the CDR3 DNA reads TGTGCCAGCAGTTACGGGACAAGCTATGGCTACACCTTC. It codes for CASSYGTSYGYTF. The V call is TRBV6-5, the J call TRBJ1-2; possible D gene TRBD1, 6 bases. CDR3 length equals 13 residues. Trimming pared 2 bases from V and 4 bases from J, leaving 8 bases between. The germline gives CDR1 MNHEY, CDR2 SVGAGI.

V and J are TRBV2 and TRBJ2-1, with 7 bases that match TRBD2. The CDR3 loop spans 16 amino acids. In germline, CDR1 is SNHLY, CDR2 FYNNEI. V shed 6 bases, J shed 7 bases, and the junction held 15 bases outside the gene matches. The CDR3 nucleotides read TGTGCCAGCAGGGAACTACTAGCGCAAGCTGATAATGAGCAGTTCTTC. This translates into CASRELLAQADNEQFF.

The rearrangement uses TRBV19 and TRBJ1-2; 9 positions match TRBD1. CDR3 size: 12 residues. From germline, CDR1 is LNHDA and CDR2 SQIVND (reference sequence). Losses at the gene ends were 9 bases for V and 4 bases for J; bases not matched to a gene: 3. This CDR3 is CASQQGAYGYTF. The CDR3 nucleotides are TGTGCCAGCCAACAGGGGGCCTATGGCTACACCTTC. Full variable domain (missing parts from reference TRBV19 and TRBJ1-2): DGGITQSPKYLFRKEGQNVTLSCEQNLNHDAMYWYRQDPGQGLRLIYYSQIVNDFQKGDIAEGYSVSREKKESFPLTVTSAQKNPTAFYLCASQQGAYGYTFGSGTRLTVV.

J is TRBJ2-1 and V is TRBV7-3, with D possibly being TRBD1 or TRBD2 (5 bases each). The V end lost 5 bases, the J end lost 5 bases, and 16 bases lay between the germline ends. This CDR3 has 15 amino acids. Germline CDR1 reads SGHTA; CDR2 reads FQGTGA. In DNA form, the CDR3 reads TGTGCCAGCAGCCCTGGGACGGGAAGGAACAATGAGCAGTTCTTC. Residues: CASSPGTGRNNEQFF. Using reference TRBV7-3 and TRBJ2-1 for the parts outside the CDR3, the full variable domain is GAGVSQTPSNKVTEKGKYVELRCDPISGHTALYWYRQSLGQGPEFLIYFQGTGAADDSGLPNDRFFAVRPEGSVSTLKIQRTERGDSAVYLCASSPGTGRNNEQFFGPGTRLTVL.

The genes are TRBV30 and TRBJ1-5, with D possibly TRBD1 on 6 matching bases. The CDR3 has 15 amino acids. Germline CDR1 GTSNPN, CDR2 SVGIG (reference sequence). Trimming took off 3 bases at V and 4 bases at J, with 16 bases between the two ends. The CDR3, as DNA: TGTGCCTGGAGCGAGGACAGTTTAGGGAATCAGCCCCAGCATTTT. Residues: CAWSEDSLGNQPQHF.

Here the CDR3 DNA reads TGTGCCTGGGGACTAGCATGGGAGCAGTTCTTC. As protein: CAWGLAWEQFF. This chain uses TRBV30 with TRBJ2-1; 8 nucleotides match TRBD2. V trimming: 5 bases; J trimming: 10 bases; junction bases outside the gene matches: 4. There are 11 residues in the CDR3. CDR1 and CDR2 (germline): GTSNPN, SVGIG (reference sequence).

V is TRBV15 and J is TRBJ2-7; 7 positions match TRBD2. This CDR3 comprises 14 residues. The junction had 8 bases not matched to a gene; V was cut back by 8 bases and J by 1 base. Germline V gene sequence: CDR1 LNHNV, CDR2 YYDKDF (reference sequence). CDR3 residues: CATRGTTESYEQYF. Here the CDR3 DNA reads TGTGCCACCCGAGGGACTACCGAATCCTACGAGCAGTACTTC.

This chain connects TRBV15 to TRBJ2-4, with 7 bases identical to TRBD2. This CDR3 is built from 18 residues. Germline V lookup: CDR1 LNHNV, CDR2 YYDKDF (reference sequence). J gave up 6 bases and V 0 bases, and 14 bases lay outside the gene matches. CDR3 nucleotide sequence: TGTGCCACCAGCAGAGAGGCGGGAGTTATGGGTCGTGGAAACATTCAGTACTTC. This codes for CATSREAGVMGRGNIQYF.

In this sample, this clonotype turned up once. Here the CDR3 reads CASSLDGEGYNEQFF. The DNA for the CDR3 is TGTGCCAGCAGCTTGGATGGAGAGGGGTACAATGAGCAGTTCTTC. The chain combines TRBV5-6 with TRBJ2-1, with D possibly being TRBD1 or TRBD2 (5 bases each). The germline V and J ends were trimmed by 0 bases and 4 bases, with 11 bases remaining between them. The germline V gene encodes CDR1 SGHDT and CDR2 YYEEEE. The CDR3 totals 15 residues.

This clonotype was observed a single time. V and J are TRBV29-1 and TRBJ2-1; D unresolved. The CDR3 runs to 12 residues. Germline loops: CDR1 SQVTM, CDR2 ANQGSEA. The V end was cut by 3 bases, the J end by 5 bases, with 8 bases between. The CDR3 DNA reads TGCAGCGTTGAGGGCGGAAACAATGAGCAGTTCTTC. This translates into CSVEGGNNEQFF.

This clonotype has a single count. The chain has TRBV7-9 and TRBJ2-1; tentative D call: TRBD2 (5 bases). V gave up 8 bases and J gave up 2 bases, with 10 bases separating them. Germline V gene lookup returns CDR1 SEHNR and CDR2 FQNEAQ (reference sequence). This CDR3 comprises 13 residues. CDR3 nucleotide sequence: TGTGCCAGCGTGAGGGAAACCTACAATGAGCAGTTCTTC. Translation gives CASVRETYNEQFF.

The chain employs TRBV3-1 and TRBJ2-2; D may be TRBD1 (5 bases). Trimming took off 0 bases at V and 4 bases at J, with 15 bases between the two ends. The CDR3 covers 17 residues. Germline lookup yields CDR1 LGHDT and CDR2 YNNKEL (reference sequence). CDR3 in DNA: TGTGCCAGCAGCCAAGATCGGGCTCCAGGGCCCACCGGGGAGCTGTTTTTT. This sequence encodes CASSQDRAPGPTGELFF.

CDR3 loop: CAWSVIAGGGNEQFF. In DNA form, the CDR3 reads TGTGCCTGGAGTGTTATAGCGGGAGGTGGCAATGAGCAGTTCTTC. The chain uses TRBV30 and TRBJ2-1, with TRBD2 identical over 10 bases. V gave up 0 bases and J gave up 6 bases; unmatched junction bases: 5. The CDR3 extends over 15 amino acids. In germline, CDR1 is GTSNPN, CDR2 SVGIG (reference sequence).

The genes are TRBV9 and TRBJ1-1, with a weak D call TRBD1 (6 bases). Trimming removed 3 bases at V and 1 base at J, with 7 bases between. CDR1 and CDR2 (germline): SGDLS, YYNGEE. The CDR3 consists of 13 residues. Written as DNA, the CDR3 is TGTGCCAGCAGCGCGGACAGGAACACTGAAGCTTTCTTT. It codes for CASSADRNTEAFF.

The genes are TRBV2 and TRBJ1-1; D is unresolved. V dropped 5 bases and J dropped 6 bases, with 13 bases sitting between them. From germline, CDR1 is SNHLY and CDR2 FYNNEI. This CDR3 is 13 amino acids long. The chain's CDR3 is CASSPLRGSEAFF. CDR3 sequence (DNA): TGTGCCAGCAGTCCCTTACGAGGATCTGAAGCTTTCTTT.

The V and J genes are TRBV6-5 and TRBJ2-7; the D gene is possibly TRBD1 (5 bases). CDR1 and CDR2 (germline): MNHEY, SVGAGI. Trimming cost V 7 bases and J 0 bases, with 13 bases left between them. This CDR3 spans 14 amino acids. CDR3 region: CASNPTGNSYEQYF. The CDR3 DNA reads as TGTGCCAGCAATCCAACAGGAAACTCCTACGAGCAGTACTTC.

This clonotype was counted a few times. V and J are TRBV9 and TRBJ2-3; weak D call: TRBD2 (6 bases). The CDR3 extends over 13 amino acids. Trimming pared 7 bases from V and 3 bases from J, leaving 12 bases between. The V gene's germline CDR1 is SGDLS and CDR2 YYNGEE. The CDR3, as DNA: TGTGCCAGCTCCGTGGGGGGAACAGATACGCAGTATTTT. Translating gives CASSVGGTDTQYF.

This chain links TRBV18 with TRBJ2-7; D is undetermined. V was trimmed by 0 bases and J by 2 bases, leaving 11 bases between them. Germline V CDR1 and CDR2: KGHSH, LQKENI. CDR3 length: 15 residues. The CDR3 loop reads CASSPPVSSTYEQYF. CDR3 coding DNA: TGTGCCAGCTCACCACCGGTATCTAGTACCTACGAGCAGTACTTC.

This clonotype occurred a few times. This chain connects TRBV20-1 to TRBJ2-7; D is perhaps TRBD2 (6 bases). CDR3 size: 12 residues. Germline assignment: CDR1 DFQATT and CDR2 SNEGSKA (reference sequence). Trimming removed 0 bases at V and 3 bases at J, with 6 bases between. The CDR3 loop reads CSAREGGYEQYF. The CDR3 nucleotides read TGCAGTGCTAGAGAGGGGGGCTACGAGCAGTACTTC.

The V and J genes are TRBV20-1 and TRBJ2-2, with 8 bases that match TRBD2. The CDR3 extends over 14 amino acids. Germline trimming cut 3 bases from V and 0 bases from J; bases unmatched to any gene: 0. Germline V gene sequence: CDR1 DFQATT, CDR2 SNEGSKA (reference sequence). CDR3 in amino acids: CSARGLANTGELFF. The DNA for the CDR3 is TGCAGTGCTAGGGGACTAGCGAACACCGGGGAGCTGTTTTTT.